This T cell receptor beta chain was captured in a study of cytomegalovirus exposure and HLA in healthy donors. Study background: Among the 398 genotyped donors, 65% to 85% were placed in the Caucasian-associated ancestry cluster. Study observations and caveats: CMV serostatus was the only immune exposure information that was available. Across donors, most TCRs were seen rarely, yet some public ones were widespread.

Points on this clone: Its specificity is unknown.

The PCR employed 60 Vbeta primers together with 13 Jbeta primers. Generated by immunoSEQ multiplex PCR, the TCRdb table keeps only in-frame clones and is missing some. The table shows approximately 140,000 clones, with 60% to 80% occurring only once. The TCR originated in a woman in her thirties or forties in good health and CMV-seropositive. Sequenced material: PBMCs.

CDR3 sequence reads: CASSLRGARVNEQFF. DNA of the CDR3: TGTGCCAGCAGTTTACGCGGGGCGCGAGTCAATGAGCAGTTCTTC. This chain joins TRBV27 and TRBJ2-1; possible D gene TRBD2, 6 bases. Trimming removed 2 bases at V and 6 bases at J, with 14 bases between. Looked up from germline, CDR1 is MNHEY and CDR2 is SMNVEV (reference sequence). This CDR3 spans 15 amino acids.